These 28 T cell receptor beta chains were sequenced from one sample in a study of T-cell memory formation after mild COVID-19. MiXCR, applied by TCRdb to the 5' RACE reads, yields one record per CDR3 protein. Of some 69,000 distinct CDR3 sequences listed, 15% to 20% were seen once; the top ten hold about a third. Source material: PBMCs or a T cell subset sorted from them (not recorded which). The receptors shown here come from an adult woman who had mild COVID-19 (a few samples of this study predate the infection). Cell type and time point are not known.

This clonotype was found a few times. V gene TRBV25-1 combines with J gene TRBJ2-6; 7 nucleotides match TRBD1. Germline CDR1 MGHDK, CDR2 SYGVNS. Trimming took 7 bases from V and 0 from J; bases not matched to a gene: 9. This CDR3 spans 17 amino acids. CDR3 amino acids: CASIGQAESSGANVLTF. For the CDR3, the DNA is TGTGCCAGCATTGGACAGGCCGAGAGCTCTGGGGCCAACGTCCTGACTTTC.

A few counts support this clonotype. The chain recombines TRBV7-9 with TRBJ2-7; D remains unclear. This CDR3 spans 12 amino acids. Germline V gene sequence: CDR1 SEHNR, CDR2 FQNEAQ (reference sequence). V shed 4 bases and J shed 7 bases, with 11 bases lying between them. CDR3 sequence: CASSSGLGEQYF. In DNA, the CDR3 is TGTGCCAGCAGCTCTGGGCTCGGAGAGCAGTACTTC.

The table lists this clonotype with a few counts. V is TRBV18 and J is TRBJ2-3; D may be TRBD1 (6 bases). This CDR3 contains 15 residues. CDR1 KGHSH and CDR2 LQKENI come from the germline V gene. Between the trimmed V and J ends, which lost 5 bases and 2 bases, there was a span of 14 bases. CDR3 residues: CASSLWDTDTDTQYF. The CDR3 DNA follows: TGTGCCAGCTCATTATGGGACACAGACACAGATACGCAGTATTTT.

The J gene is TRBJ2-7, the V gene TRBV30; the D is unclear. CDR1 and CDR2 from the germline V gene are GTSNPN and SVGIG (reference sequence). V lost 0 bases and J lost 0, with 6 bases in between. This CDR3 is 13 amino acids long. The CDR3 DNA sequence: TGTGCCTGGAGTGTACTTATCTCCTACGAGCAGTACTTC. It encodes CAWSVLISYEQYF. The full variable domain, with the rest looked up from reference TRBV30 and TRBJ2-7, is SQTIHQWPATLVQPVGSPLSLECTVEGTSNPNLYWYRQAAGRGLQLLFYSVGIGQISSEVPQNLSASRPQDRQFILSSKKLLLSDSGFYLCAWSVLISYEQYFGPGTRLTVT.

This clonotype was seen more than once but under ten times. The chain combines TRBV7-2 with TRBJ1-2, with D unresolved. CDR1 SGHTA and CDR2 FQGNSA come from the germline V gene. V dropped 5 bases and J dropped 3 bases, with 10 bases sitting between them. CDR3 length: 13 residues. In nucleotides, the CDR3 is TGTGCCAGCAGCACACGAATCGACTATGGCTACACCTTC. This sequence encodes CASSTRIDYGYTF.

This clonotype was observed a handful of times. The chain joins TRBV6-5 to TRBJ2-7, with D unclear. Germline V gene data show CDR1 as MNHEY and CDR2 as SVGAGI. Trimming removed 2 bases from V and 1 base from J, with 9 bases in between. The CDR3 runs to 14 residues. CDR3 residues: CASSYGRQSYEQYF. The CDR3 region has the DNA TGTGCCAGCAGTTACGGTCGGCAGTCCTACGAGCAGTACTTC.

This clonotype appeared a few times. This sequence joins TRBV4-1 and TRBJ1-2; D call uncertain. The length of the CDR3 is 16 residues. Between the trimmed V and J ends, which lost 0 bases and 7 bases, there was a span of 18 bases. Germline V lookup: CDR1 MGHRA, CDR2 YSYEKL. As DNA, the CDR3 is TGCGCCAGCAGCCAAGAAACTTTCGGCGCCCCGGGTGGCTACACCTTC. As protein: CASSQETFGAPGGYTF.

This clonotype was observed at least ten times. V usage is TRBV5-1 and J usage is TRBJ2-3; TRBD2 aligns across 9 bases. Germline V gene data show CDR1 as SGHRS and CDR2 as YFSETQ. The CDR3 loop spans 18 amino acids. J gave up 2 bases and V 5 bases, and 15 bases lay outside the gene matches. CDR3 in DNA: TGCGCCAGCAGTGAGGGACTAGCAGCACTGGGGCCCACAGATACGCAGTATTTT. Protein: CASSEGLAALGPTDTQYF.

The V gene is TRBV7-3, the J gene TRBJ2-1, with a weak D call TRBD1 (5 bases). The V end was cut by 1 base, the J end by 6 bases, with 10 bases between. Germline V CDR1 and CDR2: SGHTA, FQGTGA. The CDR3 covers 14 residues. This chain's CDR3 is CASSLSLGVNEQFF. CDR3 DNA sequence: TGTGCCAGCAGCTTAAGCCTAGGGGTCAATGAGCAGTTCTTC.

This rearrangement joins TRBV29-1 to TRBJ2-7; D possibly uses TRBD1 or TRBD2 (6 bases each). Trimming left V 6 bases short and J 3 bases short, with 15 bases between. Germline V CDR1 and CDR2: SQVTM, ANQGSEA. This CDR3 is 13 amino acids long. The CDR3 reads CSVRRQEGYEQYF. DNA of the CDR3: TGCAGCGTCCGAAGACAGGAGGGCTACGAGCAGTACTTC.

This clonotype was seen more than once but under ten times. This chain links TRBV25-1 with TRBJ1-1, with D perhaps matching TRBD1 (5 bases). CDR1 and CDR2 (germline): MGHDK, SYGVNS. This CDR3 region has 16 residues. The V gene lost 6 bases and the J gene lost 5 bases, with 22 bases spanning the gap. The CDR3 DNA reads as TGTGCCAGCAGCGGGATAGGGGATGATGGTCCTACTGAAGCTTTCTTT. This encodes CASSGIGDDGPTEAFF.

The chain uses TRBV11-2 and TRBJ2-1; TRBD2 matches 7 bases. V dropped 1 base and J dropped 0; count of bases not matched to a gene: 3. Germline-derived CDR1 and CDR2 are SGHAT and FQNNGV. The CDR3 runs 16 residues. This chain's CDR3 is CASSLAGGGSYNEQFF. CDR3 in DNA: TGTGCCAGCAGCTTAGCGGGGGGAGGCTCCTACAATGAGCAGTTCTTC.

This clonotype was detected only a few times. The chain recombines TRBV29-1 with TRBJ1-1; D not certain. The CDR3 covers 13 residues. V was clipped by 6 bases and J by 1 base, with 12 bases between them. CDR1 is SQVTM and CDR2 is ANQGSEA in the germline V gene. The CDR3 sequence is CSVETGENTEAFF. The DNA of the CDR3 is TGCAGCGTGGAAACCGGGGAGAACACTGAAGCTTTCTTT.

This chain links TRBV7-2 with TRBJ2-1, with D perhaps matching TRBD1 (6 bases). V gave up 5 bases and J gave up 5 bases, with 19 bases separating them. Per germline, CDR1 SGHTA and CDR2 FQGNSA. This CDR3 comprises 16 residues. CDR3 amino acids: CASSHLGQGYDNEQFF. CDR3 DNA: TGTGCCAGCAGCCACCTGGGGCAGGGGTACGACAATGAGCAGTTCTTC.

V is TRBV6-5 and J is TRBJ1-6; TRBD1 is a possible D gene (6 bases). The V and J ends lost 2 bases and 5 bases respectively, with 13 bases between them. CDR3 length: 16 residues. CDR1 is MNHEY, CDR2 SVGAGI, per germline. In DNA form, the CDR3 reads TGTGCCAGCAGTTACAGTCCAGGGGTACATAATTCACCCCTCCACTTT. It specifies CASSYSPGVHNSPLHF.

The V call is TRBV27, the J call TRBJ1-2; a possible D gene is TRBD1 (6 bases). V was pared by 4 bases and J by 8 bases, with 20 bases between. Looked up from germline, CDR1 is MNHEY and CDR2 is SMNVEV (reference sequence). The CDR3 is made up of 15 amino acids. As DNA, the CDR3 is TGTGCCAGCAGTTCCCTCGGGGGGGCATCTCGGGGCTACACCTTC. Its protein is CASSSLGGASRGYTF.

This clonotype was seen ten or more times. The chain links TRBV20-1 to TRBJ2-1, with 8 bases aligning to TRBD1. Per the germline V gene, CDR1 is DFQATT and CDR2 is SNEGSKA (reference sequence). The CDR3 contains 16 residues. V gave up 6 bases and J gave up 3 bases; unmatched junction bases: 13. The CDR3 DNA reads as TGCAGTGCAACCAGGCCGGGACAGGAGATCTACAATGAGCAGTTCTTC. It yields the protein CSATRPGQEIYNEQFF.

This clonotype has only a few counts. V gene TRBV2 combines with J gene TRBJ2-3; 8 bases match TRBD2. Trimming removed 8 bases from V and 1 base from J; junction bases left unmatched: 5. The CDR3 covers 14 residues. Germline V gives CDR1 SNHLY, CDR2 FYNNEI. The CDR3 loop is CASSGGDRTDTQYF. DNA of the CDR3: TGTGCCAGCTCCGGGGGGGACCGCACAGATACGCAGTATTTT.

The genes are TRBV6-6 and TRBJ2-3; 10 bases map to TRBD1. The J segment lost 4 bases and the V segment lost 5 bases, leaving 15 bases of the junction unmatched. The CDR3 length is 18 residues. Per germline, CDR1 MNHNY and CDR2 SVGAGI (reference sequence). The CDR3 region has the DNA TGTGCCAGCAGTCGCACTCGACCCGGGACAGGGGCTGCAGATACGCAGTATTTT. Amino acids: CASSRTRPGTGAADTQYF.

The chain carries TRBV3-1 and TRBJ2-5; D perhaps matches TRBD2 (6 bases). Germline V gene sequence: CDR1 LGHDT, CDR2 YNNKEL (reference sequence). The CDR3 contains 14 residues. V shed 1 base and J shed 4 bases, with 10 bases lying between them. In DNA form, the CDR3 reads TGTGCCAGCAGCCAAGGGGTAGCGGTAGAGACCCAGTACTTC. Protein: CASSQGVAVETQYF.

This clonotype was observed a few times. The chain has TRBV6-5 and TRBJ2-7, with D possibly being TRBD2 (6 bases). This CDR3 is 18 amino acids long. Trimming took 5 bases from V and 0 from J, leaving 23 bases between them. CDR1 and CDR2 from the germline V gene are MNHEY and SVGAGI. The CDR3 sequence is CASSPKRAHGANSYEQYF. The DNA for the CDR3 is TGTGCCAGCAGTCCCAAGCGGGCTCACGGGGCTAACTCCTACGAGCAGTACTTC.

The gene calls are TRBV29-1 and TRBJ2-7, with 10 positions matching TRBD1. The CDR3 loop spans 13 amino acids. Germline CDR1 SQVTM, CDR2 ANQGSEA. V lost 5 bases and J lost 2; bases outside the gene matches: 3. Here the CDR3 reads CSVSGQGAYEQYF. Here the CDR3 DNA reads TGCAGCGTTTCTGGACAGGGGGCCTACGAGCAGTACTTC.

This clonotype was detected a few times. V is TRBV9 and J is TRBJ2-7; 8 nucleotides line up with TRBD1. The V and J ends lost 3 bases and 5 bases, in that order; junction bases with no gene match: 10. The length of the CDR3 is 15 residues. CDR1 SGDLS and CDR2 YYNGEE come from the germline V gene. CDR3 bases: TGTGCCAGCAGCGGAGGACAGGGCCCGCTGGACGAGCAGTACTTC. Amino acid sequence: CASSGGQGPLDEQYF.

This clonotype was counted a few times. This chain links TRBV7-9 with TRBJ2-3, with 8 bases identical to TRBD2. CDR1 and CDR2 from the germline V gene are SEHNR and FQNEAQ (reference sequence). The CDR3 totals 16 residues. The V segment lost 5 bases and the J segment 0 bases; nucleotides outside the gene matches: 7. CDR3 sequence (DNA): TGTGCCAGCAGCCCATGGACTAGCAGTAGCACAGATACGCAGTATTTT. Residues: CASSPWTSSSTDTQYF.

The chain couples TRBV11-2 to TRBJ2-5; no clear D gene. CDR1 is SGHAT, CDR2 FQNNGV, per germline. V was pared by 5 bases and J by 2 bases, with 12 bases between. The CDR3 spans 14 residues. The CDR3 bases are TGTGCCAGCAGCCCGGAACTCGGTCAAGAGACCCAGTACTTC. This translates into CASSPELGQETQYF.

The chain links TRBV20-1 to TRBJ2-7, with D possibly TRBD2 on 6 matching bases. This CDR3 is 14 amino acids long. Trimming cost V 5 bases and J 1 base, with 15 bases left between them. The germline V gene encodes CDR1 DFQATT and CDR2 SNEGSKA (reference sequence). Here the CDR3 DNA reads TGCAGTGCTGGGAAATACGGGACTTCCTACGAGCAGTACTTC. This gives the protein CSAGKYGTSYEQYF.

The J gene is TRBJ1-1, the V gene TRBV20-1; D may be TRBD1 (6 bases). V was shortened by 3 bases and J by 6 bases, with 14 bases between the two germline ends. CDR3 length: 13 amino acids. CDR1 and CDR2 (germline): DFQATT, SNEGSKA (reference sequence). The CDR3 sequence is CSARGQGLAEAFF. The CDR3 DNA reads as TGCAGTGCTAGGGGGCAGGGGCTTGCTGAAGCTTTCTTT.

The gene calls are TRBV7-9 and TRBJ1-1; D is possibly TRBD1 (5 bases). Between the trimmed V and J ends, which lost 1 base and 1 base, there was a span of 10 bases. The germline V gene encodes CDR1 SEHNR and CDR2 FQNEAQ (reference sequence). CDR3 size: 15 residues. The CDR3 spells CASSLGWQGNTEAFF. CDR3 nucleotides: TGTGCCAGCAGCTTAGGTTGGCAGGGGAACACTGAAGCTTTCTTT.